The T cell receptor beta chain under discussion was sequenced for a study of identical twins. Each CDR3 protein is one row after TCRdb ran MiXCR on the 5' RACE reads. Among about 490,000 distinct CDR3 sequences listed, roughly 15% were seen once. The study's findings and limits: In drawing conclusions, the study used cross-sectional statistical analysis and did not follow the same donors. Cord blood's abundant beta clonotypes had fewer insertions, unlike memory repertoires. Excess sharing by twins proved weaker in beta out-of-frame sequences.

As to this clonotype: Its antigen is currently unknown.

The same sample was also studied in work on yellow fever vaccine responses in identical twins. That study adds: Each twin's T cell response to the vaccine was reported to look partly convergent and partly personalized.

The specimen was CD4+ T cells sorted from blood. This clonotype was obtained from a young woman in good health.

The CDR3 region has the DNA TGTGCCAGCAGTTTTGGGCTAGCGGGCGACGGGAAGGGGACGCAGTATTTT. Protein: CASSFGLAGDGKGTQYF. J is TRBJ2-3 and V is TRBV7-6; TRBD2 agrees at 8 bases. V lost 6 bases, J lost 9 bases, and 20 bases stayed unmatched. Germline assignment: CDR1 SGHVS and CDR2 FNYEAQ. CDR3 length: 17 amino acids.